This T cell receptor (beta chain) came from a study of CD8 T cells in ankylosing spondylitis (TCRdb year 2017). Turning to the overall study: The study set out to find disease-linked TCR variants by profiling T cell receptor beta repertoires in ankylosing spondylitis patients and healthy donors. The full study cohort comprised 20 to 30 ankylosing spondylitis patients and approximately 100 healthy donors. Peripheral blood samples were taken, and synovial fluid was additionally collected from ankylosing spondylitis patients. Broad study findings and their caveats: A TCR beta motif of several highly homologous amino acid variants appeared characteristic of blood from ankylosing spondylitis patients. According to the report, matched synovial fluid samples from ankylosing spondylitis patients were significantly enriched for the disease-linked clones. Some TCR beta motif variants had previously been reported in synovial fluid and blood of reactive arthritis patients, which suggested common disease-initiation mechanisms. The disease-linked clones showed a CD8+ phenotype and occurred at relatively low frequencies in peripheral blood.

The instrument was an Illumina HiSeq 2500. Quantitative 5'-RACE with molecular barcodes was the method used to prepare the TCR beta libraries. Processing in the source paper ran as follows. To identify disease-linked TCR variants, a new computational method was used, one built on a probabilistic model of VDJ rearrangement. TCRdb's own reprocessing of the public reads used fastp at Q25 and MiXCR and kept productive beta chains. Rows matching on CDR3 protein sequence are summarized as one entry with the most common DNA and genes. Clone size and V and J calls follow TCRdb, not the original study. The sample table records about 500,000 distinct CDR3 sequences; over 9.5% of these occur just once. The ten largest clones add up to around 6.8% of the sample. About this clonotype: No cognate antigen has been identified for it. No base quality information exists; no much larger clone differs at one position.

Taken from the germline V gene, the CDR1 and CDR2 loops are SGDLS and YYNGEE. The junction shows trimming of 3 bases on V and 4 bases on J, plus 10 bases between the germline ends. CDR3 length: 13 amino acids, cysteine to phenylalanine. Only the CDR3 DNA is retained, 39 bases long and in frame from the first base. The sample taken for sequencing was blood, either unsorted or a sorted T cell fraction (not recorded which). This receptor was identified in a male donor with ankylosing spondylitis. The receptor chain draws on TRBV9 and TRBJ1-1; the D gene is unclear. CDR3 reads: CASSGSVGTEAFF. The nucleotide sequence reads TGTGCCAGCAGCGGAAGTGTGGGCACTGAAGCTTTCTTT.